This TCR beta chain was obtained from a study of T cells in Graves' hyperthyroidism and ophthalmopathy. Findings of the study overall: Appearing also in blood were most of the thyroid clonotypes expanded above 0.001.

This clonotype has more than one count but fewer than ten. Its antigen is undetermined. Amplified regions were TCR beta CDR3 sequences from RNA transcripts. The TCR CDR3 was amplified in a first-round RT-PCR using the HTBI primer set. TCRdb re-analysed the multiplex PCR reads in MiXCR, keeping a single row per CDR3 protein. Found here are more than 600,000 distinct CDR3 sequences, roughly 17% of them singletons; the top ten hold approximately 8.4%. Absence of ophthalmopathy progression within 18 months defined stable Graves' hyperthyroidism. Recently diagnosed hyperthyroidism of less than 2 months' duration affected patients aged 18 to 65. Exclusion of patients followed from uncontrolled infection, other autoimmune disease, pregnancy or lactation. This CDR3 is 15 amino acids long. Germline V CDR1 and CDR2: MDHEN, SYDVKM. The junction had 8 bases not matched to a gene; V was cut back by 7 bases and J by 0 bases.

The chain links TRBV28 to TRBJ2-7; the match to TRBD1 covers 8 bases. This clonotype was sampled from a man aged 18 to 29 with Graves' hyperthyroidism. Sample: blood. The CDR3 DNA sequence: TGTGCCAGCAATTCAGGGGGCTTGAGCTCCTACGAGCAGTACTTC. Protein sequence: CASNSGGLSSYEQYF.